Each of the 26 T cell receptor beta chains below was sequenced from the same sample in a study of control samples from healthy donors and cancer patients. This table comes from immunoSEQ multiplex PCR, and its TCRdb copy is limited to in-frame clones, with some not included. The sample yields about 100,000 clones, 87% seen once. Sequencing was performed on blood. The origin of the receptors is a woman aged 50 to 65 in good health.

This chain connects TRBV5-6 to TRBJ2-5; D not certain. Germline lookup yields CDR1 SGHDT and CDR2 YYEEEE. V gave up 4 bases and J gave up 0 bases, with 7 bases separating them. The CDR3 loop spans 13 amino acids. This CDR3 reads CASSPQHQETQYF. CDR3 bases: TGTGCCAGCAGCCCCCAGCACCAAGAGACCCAGTACTTC. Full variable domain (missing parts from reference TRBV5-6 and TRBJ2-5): DAGVTQSPTHLIKTRGQQVTLRCSPKSGHDTVSWYQQALGQGPQFIFQYYEEEERQRGNFPDRFSGHQFPNYSSELNVNALLLGDSALYLCASSPQHQETQYFGPGTRLLVL.

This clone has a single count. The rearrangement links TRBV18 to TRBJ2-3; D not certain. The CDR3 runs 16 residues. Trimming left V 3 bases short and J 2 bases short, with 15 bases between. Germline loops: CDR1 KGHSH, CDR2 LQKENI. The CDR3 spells CASSPVSNSNTDTQYF. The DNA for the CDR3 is TGTGCCAGCTCACCCGTCAGCAACAGCAACACAGATACGCAGTATTTT.

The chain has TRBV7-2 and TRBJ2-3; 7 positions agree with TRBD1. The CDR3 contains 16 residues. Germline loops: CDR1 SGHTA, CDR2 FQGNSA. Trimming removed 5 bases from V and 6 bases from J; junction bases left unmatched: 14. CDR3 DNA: TGTGCCAGCAGCCTACCGGGACAGTTAATTTCCGATACGCAGTATTTT. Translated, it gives CASSLPGQLISDTQYF.

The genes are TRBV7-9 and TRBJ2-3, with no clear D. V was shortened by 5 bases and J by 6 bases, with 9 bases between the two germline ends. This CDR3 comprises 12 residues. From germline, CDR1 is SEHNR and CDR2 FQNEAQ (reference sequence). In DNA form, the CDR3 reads TGTGCCAGCAGCATCCGGGCGGATACGCAGTATTTT. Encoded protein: CASSIRADTQYF.

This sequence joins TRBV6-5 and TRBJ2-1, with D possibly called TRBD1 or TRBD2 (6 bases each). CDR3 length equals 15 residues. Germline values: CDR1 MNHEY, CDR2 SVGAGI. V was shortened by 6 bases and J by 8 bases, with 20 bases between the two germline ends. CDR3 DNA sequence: TGTGCCAGCAGCCCGGGACTTTGGGGGCATTATGAGCAGTTCTTC. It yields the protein CASSPGLWGHYEQFF.

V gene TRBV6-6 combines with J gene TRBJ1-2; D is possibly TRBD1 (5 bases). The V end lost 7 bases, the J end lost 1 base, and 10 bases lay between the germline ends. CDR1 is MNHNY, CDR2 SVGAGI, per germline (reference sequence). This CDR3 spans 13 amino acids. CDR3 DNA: TGTGCCAGCACCGGGACGGGTAACTATGGCTACACCTTC. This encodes CASTGTGNYGYTF.

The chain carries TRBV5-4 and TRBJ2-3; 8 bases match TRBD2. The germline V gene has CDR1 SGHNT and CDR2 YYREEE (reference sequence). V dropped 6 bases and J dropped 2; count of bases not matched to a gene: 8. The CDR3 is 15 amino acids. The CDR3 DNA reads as TGTGCCAGCATATTTAGCGGGGCCGCCACAGATACGCAGTATTTT. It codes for CASIFSGAATDTQYF. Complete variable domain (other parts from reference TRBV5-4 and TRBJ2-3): ETGVTQSPTHLIKTRGQQVTLRCSSQSGHNTVSWYQQALGQGPQFIFQYYREEENGRGNFPPRFSGLQFPNYSSELNVNALELDDSALYLCASIFSGAATDTQYFGPGTRLTVL.

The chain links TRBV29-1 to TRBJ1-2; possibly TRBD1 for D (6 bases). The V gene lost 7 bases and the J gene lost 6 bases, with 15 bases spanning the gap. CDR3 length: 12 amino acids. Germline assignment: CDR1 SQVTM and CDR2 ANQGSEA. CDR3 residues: CSALGGLNGYTF. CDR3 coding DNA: TGCAGCGCTCTGGGGGGGCTCAATGGCTACACCTTC.

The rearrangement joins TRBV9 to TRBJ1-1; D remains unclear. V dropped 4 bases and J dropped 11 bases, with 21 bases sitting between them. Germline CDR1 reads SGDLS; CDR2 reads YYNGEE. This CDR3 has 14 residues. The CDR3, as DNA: TGTGCCAGCAGCCCCCGTATTGTCCCTGTGGGGGCTTTCTTT. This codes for CASSPRIVPVGAFF.

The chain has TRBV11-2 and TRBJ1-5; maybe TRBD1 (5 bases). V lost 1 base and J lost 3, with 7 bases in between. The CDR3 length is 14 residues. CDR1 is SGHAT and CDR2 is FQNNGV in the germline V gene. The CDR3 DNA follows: TGTGCCAGCAGCTTAGGACAGATCAATCAGCCCCAGCATTTT. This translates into CASSLGQINQPQHF.

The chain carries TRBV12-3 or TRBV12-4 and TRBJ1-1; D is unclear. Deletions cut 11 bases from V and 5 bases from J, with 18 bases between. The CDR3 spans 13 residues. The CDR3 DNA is TGTGCCGTGAGGACCGCGTATGGTACTGAAGCTTTCTTT. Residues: CAVRTAYGTEAFF.

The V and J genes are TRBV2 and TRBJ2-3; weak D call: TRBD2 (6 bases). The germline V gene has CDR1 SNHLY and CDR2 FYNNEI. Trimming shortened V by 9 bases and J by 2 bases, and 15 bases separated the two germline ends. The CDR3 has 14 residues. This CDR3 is CARRGPGPTDTQYF. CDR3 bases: TGTGCCAGGCGGGGTCCCGGTCCCACAGATACGCAGTATTTT.

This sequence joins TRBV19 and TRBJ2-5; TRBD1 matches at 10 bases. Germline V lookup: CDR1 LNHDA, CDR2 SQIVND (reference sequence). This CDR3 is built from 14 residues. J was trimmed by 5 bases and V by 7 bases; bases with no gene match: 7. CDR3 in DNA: TGTGCCAGTATTGGGGGACAGGGGAGGGAGACCCAGTACTTC. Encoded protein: CASIGGQGRETQYF.

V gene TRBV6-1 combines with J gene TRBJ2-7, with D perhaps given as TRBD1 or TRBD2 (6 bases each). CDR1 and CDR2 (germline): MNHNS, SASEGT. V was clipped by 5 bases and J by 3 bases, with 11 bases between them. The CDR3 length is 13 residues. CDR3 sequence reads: CASSIRGGYEQYV. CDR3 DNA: TGTGCCAGCAGTATCAGGGGAGGCTACGAGCAGTACGTC.

CDR3 in DNA: TGTGCCAGCAGTTTAAAATATCTCGGCAATCAGCCCCAGCATTTT. It encodes CASSLKYLGNQPQHF. The chain links TRBV27 to TRBJ1-5; D is unresolved. Trimming removed 2 bases at V and 2 bases at J, with 10 bases between. The CDR3 runs 15 residues. In germline, CDR1 is MNHEY, CDR2 SMNVEV (reference sequence).

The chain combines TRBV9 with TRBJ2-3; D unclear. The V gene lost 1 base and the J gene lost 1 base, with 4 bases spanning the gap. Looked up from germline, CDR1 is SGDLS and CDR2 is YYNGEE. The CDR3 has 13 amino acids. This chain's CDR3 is CASSVSGTDTQYF. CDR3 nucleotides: TGTGCCAGCAGCGTATCAGGCACAGATACGCAGTATTTT.

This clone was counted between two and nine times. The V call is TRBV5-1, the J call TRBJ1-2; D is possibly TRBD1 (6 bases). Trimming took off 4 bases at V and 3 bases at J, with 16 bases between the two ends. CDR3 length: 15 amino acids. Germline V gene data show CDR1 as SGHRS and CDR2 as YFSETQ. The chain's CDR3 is CASSGQGSSDYGYTF. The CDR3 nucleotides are TGCGCCAGCAGCGGGCAGGGGTCGAGTGACTATGGCTACACCTTC.

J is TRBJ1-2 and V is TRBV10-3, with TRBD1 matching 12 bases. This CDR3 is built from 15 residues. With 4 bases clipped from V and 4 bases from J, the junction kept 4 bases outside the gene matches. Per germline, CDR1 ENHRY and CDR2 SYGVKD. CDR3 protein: CAISAGTGGTYGYTF. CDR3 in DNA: TGTGCCATCAGTGCCGGGACAGGGGGCACCTATGGCTACACCTTC.

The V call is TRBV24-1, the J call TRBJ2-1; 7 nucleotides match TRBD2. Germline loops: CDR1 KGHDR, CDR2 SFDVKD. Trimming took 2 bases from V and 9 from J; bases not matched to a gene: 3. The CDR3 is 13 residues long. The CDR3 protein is CATSDSGGAEQFF. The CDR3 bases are TGTGCCACCAGTGATTCGGGGGGTGCTGAGCAGTTCTTC.

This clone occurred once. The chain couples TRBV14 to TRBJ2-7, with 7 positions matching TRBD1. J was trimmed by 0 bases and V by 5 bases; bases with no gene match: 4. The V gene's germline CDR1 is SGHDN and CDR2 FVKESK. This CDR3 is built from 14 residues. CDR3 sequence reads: CASSNGTVSYEQYF. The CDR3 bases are TGTGCCAGCAGCAACGGGACAGTCTCCTACGAGCAGTACTTC.

CDR3 in DNA: TGTGCCAGCTCACCCCGTGACCCCTATGGCTACACCTTC. Amino acid sequence: CASSPRDPYGYTF. The chain is built from TRBV18 and TRBJ1-2; D remains unclear. V lost 3 bases and J 4 bases, leaving 9 bases between the germline ends. Germline CDR1 reads KGHSH; CDR2 reads LQKENI. CDR3 size: 13 residues.

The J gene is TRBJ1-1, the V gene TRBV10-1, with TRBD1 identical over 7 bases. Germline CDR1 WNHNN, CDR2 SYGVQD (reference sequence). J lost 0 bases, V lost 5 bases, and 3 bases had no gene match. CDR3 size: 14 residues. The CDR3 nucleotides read TGCGCCAGCAGTCGAGACAGGGTGAACACTGAAGCTTTCTTT. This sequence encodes CASSRDRVNTEAFF.

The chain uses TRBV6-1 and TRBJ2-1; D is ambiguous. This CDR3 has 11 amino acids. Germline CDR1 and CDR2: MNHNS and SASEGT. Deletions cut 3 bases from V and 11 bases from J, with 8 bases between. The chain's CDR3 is CASSEATKQFF. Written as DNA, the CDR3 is TGTGCCAGCAGTGAGGCCACCAAGCAGTTCTTC.

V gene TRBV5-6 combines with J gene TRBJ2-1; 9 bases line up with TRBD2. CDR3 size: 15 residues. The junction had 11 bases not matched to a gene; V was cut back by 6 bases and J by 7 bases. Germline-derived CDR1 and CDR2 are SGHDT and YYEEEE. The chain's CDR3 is CASNRRGSGRNEQFF. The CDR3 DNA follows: TGTGCCAGCAACCGCCGTGGTAGCGGGAGAAATGAGCAGTTCTTC. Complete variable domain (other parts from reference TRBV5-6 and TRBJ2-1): DAGVTQSPTHLIKTRGQQVTLRCSPKSGHDTVSWYQQALGQGPQFIFQYYEEEERQRGNFPDRFSGHQFPNYSSELNVNALLLGDSALYLCASNRRGSGRNEQFFGPGTRLTVL.

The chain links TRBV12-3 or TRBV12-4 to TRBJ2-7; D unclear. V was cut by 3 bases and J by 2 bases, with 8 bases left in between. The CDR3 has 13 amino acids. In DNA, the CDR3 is TGTGCCAGCAGTTTTGGCCTTACCTACGAGCAGTACTTC. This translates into CASSFGLTYEQYF.

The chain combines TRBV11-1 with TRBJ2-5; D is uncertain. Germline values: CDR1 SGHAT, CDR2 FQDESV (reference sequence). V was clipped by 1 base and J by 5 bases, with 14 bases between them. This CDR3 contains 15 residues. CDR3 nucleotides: TGTGCCAGCAGCTTAGGAACCCCCTACGGGGAGACCCAGTACTTC. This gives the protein CASSLGTPYGETQYF.